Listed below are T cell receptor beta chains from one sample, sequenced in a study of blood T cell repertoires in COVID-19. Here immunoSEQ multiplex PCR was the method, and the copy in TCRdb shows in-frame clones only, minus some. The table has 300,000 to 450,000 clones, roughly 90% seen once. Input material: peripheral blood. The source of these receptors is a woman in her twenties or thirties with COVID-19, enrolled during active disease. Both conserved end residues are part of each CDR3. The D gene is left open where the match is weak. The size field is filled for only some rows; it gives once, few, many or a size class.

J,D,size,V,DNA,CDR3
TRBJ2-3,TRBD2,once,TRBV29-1,TGCAGCGTTGAAGGGGGACTAGCGGAAGGCACAGATACGCAGTATTTT,CSVEGGLAEGTDTQYF
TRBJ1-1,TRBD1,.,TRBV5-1,TGCGCCAGCAGCGCCGGGACAGAATACACTGAAGCTTTCTTT,CASSAGTEYTEAFF
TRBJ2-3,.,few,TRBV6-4,TGTGCCAGCAGTGAGCACAGGGAAACAGATACGCAGTATTTT,CASSEHRETDTQYF
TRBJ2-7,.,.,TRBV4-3,TGCGCCAGCAGCCAAGATACGGCGGGGCGCGAGCAGTACTTC,CASSQDTAGREQYF
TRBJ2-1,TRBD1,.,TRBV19,TGTGCCAGTAGTAGGGACAGGGGTTGGCGGGCGAGCTCCTACAATGAGCAGTTCTTC,CASSRDRGWRASSYNEQFF
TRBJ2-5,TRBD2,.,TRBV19,TGTGCCAGTAGTATTCCGGGGGGGGAGACCCAGTACTTC,CASSIPGGETQYF
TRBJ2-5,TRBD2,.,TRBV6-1,TGTGCCATCCAGCCGCGGGGGTTCCAAGAGACCCAGTACTTC,CAIQPRGFQETQYF
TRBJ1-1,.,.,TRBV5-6,TGTGCCAGCAGCTTTGGCACGGGGACTGAAGCTTTCTTT,CASSFGTGTEAFF
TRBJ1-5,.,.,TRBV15,TGTGCCACCAGTGCAACGGGAAGCAATCAGCCCCAGCATTTT,CATSATGSNQPQHF
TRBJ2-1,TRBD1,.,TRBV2,TGTGCCAGCAGCGCCGGGACAGGGCTCGATGAGCAGTTCTTC,CASSAGTGLDEQFF
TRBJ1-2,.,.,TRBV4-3,TGCGCCAGCAGCCAAGACCGAGACTATGGCTACACCTTC,CASSQDRDYGYTF
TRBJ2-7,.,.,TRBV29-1,TGCAGCGTTGAAGAAGGGCAGAGGGTGAGGAAGATGGCAGGCGAGCAGTACTTC,CSVEEGQRVRKMAGEQYF
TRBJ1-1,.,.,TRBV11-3,TGTGCCAGCAGCTTAGGACATGAAGCTTTCTTT,CASSLGHEAFF
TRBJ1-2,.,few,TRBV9,TGTGCCAGCAGCGCGCGGGGCAGAGGGGATGGCTACACCTTC,CASSARGRGDGYTF
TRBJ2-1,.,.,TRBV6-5,TGTGCCAGCAGACCAGGGACTTCCAATGAGCAGTTCTTC,CASRPGTSNEQFF